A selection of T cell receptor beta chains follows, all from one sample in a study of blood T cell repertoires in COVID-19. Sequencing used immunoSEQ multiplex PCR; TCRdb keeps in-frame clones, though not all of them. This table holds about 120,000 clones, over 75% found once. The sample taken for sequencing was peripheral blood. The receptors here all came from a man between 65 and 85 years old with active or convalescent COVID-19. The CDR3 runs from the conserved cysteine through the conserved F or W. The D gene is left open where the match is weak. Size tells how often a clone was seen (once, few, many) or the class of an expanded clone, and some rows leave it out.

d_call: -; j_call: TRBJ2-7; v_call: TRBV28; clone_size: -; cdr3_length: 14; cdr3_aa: CASSFSRGGDEQYF; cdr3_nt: TGTGCCAGCAGTTTTTCCAGGGGTGGCGACGAGCAGTACTTC
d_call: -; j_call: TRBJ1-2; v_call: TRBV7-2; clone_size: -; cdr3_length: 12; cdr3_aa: CASSLSTGGYTF; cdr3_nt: TGTGCCAGCAGCTTATCGACGGGAGGCTACACCTTC
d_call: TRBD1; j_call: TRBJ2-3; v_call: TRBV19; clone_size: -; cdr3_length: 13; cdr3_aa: CASSNGQGDTQYF; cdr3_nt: TGTGCCAGTAGTAACGGACAGGGAGATACGCAGTATTTT
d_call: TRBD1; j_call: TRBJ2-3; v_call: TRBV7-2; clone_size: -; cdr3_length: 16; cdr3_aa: CASSLTRDRGTDTQYF; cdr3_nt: TGTGCCAGCAGCTTGACTCGGGACAGGGGCACAGATACGCAGTATTTT
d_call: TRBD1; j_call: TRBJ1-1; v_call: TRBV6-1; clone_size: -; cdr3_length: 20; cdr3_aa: CASSGGQGKFQGPSNTEAFF; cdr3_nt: TGTGCCAGCAGTGGGGGACAGGGGAAATTTCAAGGGCCCAGCAACACTGAAGCTTTCTTT
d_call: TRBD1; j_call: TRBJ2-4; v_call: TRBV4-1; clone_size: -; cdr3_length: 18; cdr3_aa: CASSQPPDRVVGENIQYF; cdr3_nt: TGCGCCAGCAGCCAACCGCCCGACAGGGTGGTTGGGGAAAACATTCAGTACTTC
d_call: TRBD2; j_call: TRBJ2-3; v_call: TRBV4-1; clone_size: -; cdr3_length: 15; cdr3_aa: CASSPSSGSRDTQYF; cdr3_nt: TGCGCCAGCAGCCCCTCTAGCGGGAGCAGAGATACGCAGTATTTT
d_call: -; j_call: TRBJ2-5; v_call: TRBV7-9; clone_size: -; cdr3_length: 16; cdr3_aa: CASSPIGQTLQETQYF; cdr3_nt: TGTGCCAGCAGCCCGATTGGACAGACCCTTCAAGAGACCCAGTACTTC
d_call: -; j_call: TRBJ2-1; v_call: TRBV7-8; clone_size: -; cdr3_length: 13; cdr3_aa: CASSLGLNNEQFF; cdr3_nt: TGTGCCAGCAGCTTAGGACTTAACAATGAGCAGTTCTTC
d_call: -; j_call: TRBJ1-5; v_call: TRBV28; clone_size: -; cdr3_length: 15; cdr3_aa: CASSFVRGFDQPQHF; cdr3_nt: TGTGCCAGCAGTTTCGTCAGGGGTTTCGATCAGCCCCAGCATTTT
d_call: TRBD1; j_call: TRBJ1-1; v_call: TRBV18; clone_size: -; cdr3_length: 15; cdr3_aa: CASSPTAGGLTEAFF; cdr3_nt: TGTGCCAGCTCACCCACAGCAGGGGGCTTGACTGAAGCTTTCTTT
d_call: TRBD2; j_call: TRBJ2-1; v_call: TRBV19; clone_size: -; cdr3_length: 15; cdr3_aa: CASSSTSGRAFEQFF; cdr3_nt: TGTGCCAGTAGTTCGACTAGCGGGAGGGCCTTCGAGCAGTTCTTC
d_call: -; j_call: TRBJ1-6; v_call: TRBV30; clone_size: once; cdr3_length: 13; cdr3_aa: CAWSIQGNSPLHF; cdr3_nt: TGTGCCTGGAGTATCCAGGGGAATTCACCCCTCCACTTT
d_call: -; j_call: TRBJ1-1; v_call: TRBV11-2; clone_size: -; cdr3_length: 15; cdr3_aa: CASSLVLTGNTEAFF; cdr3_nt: TGTGCCAGCAGCTTAGTACTGACAGGGAACACTGAAGCTTTCTTT
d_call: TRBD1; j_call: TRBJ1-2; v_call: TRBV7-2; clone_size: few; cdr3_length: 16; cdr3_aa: CASSPGTGVWVYGYTF; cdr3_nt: TGTGCCAGCAGCCCGGGGACAGGGGTTTGGGTCTATGGCTACACCTTC
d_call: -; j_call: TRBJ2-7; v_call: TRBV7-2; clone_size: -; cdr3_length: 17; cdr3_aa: CASSSVSSWQVPYEQYF; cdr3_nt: TGTGCCAGCAGCTCCGTAAGTTCCTGGCAGGTTCCCTACGAGCAGTACTTC
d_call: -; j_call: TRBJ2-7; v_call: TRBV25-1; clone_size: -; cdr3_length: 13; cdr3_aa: CASSAEAEYEQYF; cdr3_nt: TGTGCCAGCAGTGCCGAGGCTGAATACGAGCAGTACTTC
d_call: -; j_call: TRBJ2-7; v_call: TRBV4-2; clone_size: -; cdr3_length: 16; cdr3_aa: CASSQDQTGLSYEQYF; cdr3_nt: TGTGCCAGCAGCCAAGATCAGACAGGCCTCTCCTACGAGCAGTACTTC
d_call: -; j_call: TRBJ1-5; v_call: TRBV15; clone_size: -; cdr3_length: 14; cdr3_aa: CATSKQSGNQPQHF; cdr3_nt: TGTGCCACCAGCAAGCAGAGCGGGAATCAGCCCCAGCATTTT
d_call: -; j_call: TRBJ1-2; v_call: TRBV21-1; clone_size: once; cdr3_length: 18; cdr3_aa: CASQVGQPIRRAYECYTF; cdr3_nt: -
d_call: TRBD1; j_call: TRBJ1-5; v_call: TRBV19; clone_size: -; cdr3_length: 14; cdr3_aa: CASSGTGGNQPQHF; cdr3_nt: TGTGCCAGTTCCGGGACAGGAGGGAATCAGCCCCAGCATTTT
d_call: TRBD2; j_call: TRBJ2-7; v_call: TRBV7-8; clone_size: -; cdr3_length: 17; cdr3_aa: CASSLHPRGGSAYEQYF; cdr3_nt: TGTGCCAGCAGCCTACACCCAAGGGGCGGGAGCGCCTACGAGCAGTACTTC
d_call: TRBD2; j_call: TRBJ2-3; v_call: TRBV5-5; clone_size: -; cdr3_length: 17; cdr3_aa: CASSLKASGQSTDTQYF; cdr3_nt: TGTGCCAGCAGCTTGAAGGCTAGCGGGCAATCCACAGATACGCAGTATTTT
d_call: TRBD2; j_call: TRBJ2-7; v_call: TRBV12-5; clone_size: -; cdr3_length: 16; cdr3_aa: CASGLVGEGSSYEQYF; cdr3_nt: TGTGCTAGTGGTTTGGTAGGGGAGGGGAGCTCCTACGAGCAGTACTTC
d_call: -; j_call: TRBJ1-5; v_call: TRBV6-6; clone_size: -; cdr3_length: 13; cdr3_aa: CASSPGDRPSIHF; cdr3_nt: TGTGCCAGCAGCCCAGGGGATCGGCCCTCGATACATTTT
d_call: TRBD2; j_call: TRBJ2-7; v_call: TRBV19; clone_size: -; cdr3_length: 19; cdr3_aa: CASSMGPLGGGLASYEQYF; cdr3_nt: TGTGCCAGTAGTATGGGGCCCCTGGGCGGCGGACTAGCAAGCTACGAGCAGTACTTC
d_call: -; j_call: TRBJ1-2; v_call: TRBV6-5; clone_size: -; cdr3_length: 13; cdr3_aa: CASTRTPNYGYTF; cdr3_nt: TGTGCCAGCACCCGGACACCTAACTATGGCTACACCTTC
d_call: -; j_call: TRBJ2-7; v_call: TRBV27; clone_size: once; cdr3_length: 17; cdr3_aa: CASSLTPPPQVRSEQYF; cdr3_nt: TGTGCCAGCAGTTTAACTCCACCCCCCCAGGTCCGTTCCGAGCAGTACTTC
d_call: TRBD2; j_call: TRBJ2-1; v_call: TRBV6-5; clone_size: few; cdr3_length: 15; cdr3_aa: CASSYSSGTHNEQFF; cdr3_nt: TGTGCCAGCAGTTACTCGAGCGGGACTCACAATGAGCAGTTCTTC
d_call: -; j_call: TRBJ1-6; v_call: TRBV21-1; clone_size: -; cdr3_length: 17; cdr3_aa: CASSKGGRGPHPSPLHF; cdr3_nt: TGTGCCAGCAGCAAAGGGGGTAGGGGGCCCCATCCCTCACCCCTCCACTTT
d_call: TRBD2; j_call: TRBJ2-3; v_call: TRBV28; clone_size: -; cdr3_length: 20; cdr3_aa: CASSRAPTSGRSVVTDTQYF; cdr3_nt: TGTGCCAGCAGTCGAGCCCCGACTAGCGGGAGGTCGGTTGTTACAGATACGCAGTATTTT
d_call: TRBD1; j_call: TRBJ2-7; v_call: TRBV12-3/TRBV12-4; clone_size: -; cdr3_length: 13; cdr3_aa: CARPGQGKYEQYF; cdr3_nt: TGTGCCAGACCGGGACAGGGGAAGTACGAGCAGTACTTC
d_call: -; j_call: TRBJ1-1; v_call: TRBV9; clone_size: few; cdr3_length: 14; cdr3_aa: CASSGGPSNTEAFF; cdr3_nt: TGTGCCAGCAGCGGTGGGCCTTCGAACACTGAAGCTTTCTTT
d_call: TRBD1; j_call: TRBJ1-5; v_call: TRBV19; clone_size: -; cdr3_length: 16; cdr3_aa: CASIRTDRERNQPQHF; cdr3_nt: TGTGCCAGTATAAGAACGGACAGGGAACGAAATCAGCCCCAGCATTTT